One sample yielded the 18 T cell receptor beta chains listed below, sequenced in a study of circulating and synovial CD4+ cells in juvenile arthritis. The data were produced by immunoSEQ multiplex PCR, yet TCRdb's version contains in-frame clones alone and is incomplete. The sample lists under 40,000 clones, approximately 92% occurring once. Sequencing was done on a sample of CD4+ T cells from blood. The receptors stem from a human donor with juvenile idiopathic arthritis.

The chain employs TRBV19 and TRBJ2-3; 7 nucleotides line up with TRBD2. After removal of 0 bases from V and 4 bases from J, the junction contained 4 bases not matched to a gene. Germline values: CDR1 LNHDA, CDR2 SQIVND (reference sequence). This CDR3 comprises 15 residues. As DNA, the CDR3 is TGTGCCAGTAGTATAGAGGGAGGGATAGCAGATACGCAGTATTTT. It translates to CASSIEGGIADTQYF.

This rearrangement joins TRBV9 to TRBJ2-1, with TRBD2 as a possible D gene (5 bases). V was clipped by 3 bases and J by 4 bases, with 11 bases between them. Looked up from germline, CDR1 is SGDLS and CDR2 is YYNGEE. The CDR3 spans 14 residues. CDR3 nucleotide sequence: TGTGCCAGCAGCGAGGCCCGGGATTACAATGAGCAGTTCTTC. Protein: CASSEARDYNEQFF. The full variable domain, rest sourced from reference TRBV9 and TRBJ2-1, is DSGVTQTPKHLITATGQRVTLRCSPRSGDLSVYWYQQSLDQGLQFLIQYYNGEERAKGNILERFSAQQFPDLHSELNLSSLELGDSALYFCASSEARDYNEQFFGPGTRLTVL.

The gene calls are TRBV9 and TRBJ2-1, with D possibly matching TRBD2 (5 bases). The CDR3 is 15 residues long. Trimming removed 4 bases from V and 0 bases from J, with 11 bases in between. Germline V gene lookup returns CDR1 SGDLS and CDR2 YYNGEE. The CDR3 nucleotides read TGTGCCAGCAGCCTTACAACTAGCTCCTACAATGAGCAGTTCTTC. It specifies CASSLTTSSYNEQFF.

The chain employs TRBV18 and TRBJ1-2; 8 nucleotides match TRBD1. Trimming removed 2 bases from V and 3 bases from J; junction bases left unmatched: 11. The CDR3 is 17 residues long. From germline, CDR1 is KGHSH and CDR2 LQKENI. CDR3 region: CASSPMRTGLAHYGYTF. The CDR3 coding sequence is TGTGCCAGCTCACCAATGCGGACAGGGTTAGCTCACTATGGCTACACCTTC.

This chain links TRBV5-1 with TRBJ2-5; 8 bases are a match to TRBD1. The CDR3 is 15 residues long. The germline V gene encodes CDR1 SGHRS and CDR2 YFSETQ. V gave up 4 bases and J gave up 5 bases; unmatched junction bases: 10. As DNA, the CDR3 is TGCGCCAGCAGCGTGACAGGGGCGCACGGGGAGACCCAGTACTTC. Amino acids: CASSVTGAHGETQYF.

The chain uses TRBV7-3 and TRBJ2-3; 8 positions match TRBD2. The length of the CDR3 is 15 residues. After removal of 3 bases from V and 3 bases from J, the junction contained 5 bases not matched to a gene. Germline CDR1 SGHTA, CDR2 FQGTGA. This CDR3 reads CASSLSSGATDTQYF. The CDR3 bases are TGTGCCAGCAGCTTGAGTAGCGGGGCAACAGATACGCAGTATTTT. Together with reference TRBV7-3 and TRBJ2-3, the CDR3 gives the full variable domain: GAGVSQTPSNKVTEKGKYVELRCDPISGHTALYWYRQSLGQGPEFLIYFQGTGAADDSGLPNDRFFAVRPEGSVSTLKIQRTERGDSAVYLCASSLSSGATDTQYFGPGTRLTVL.

This chain connects TRBV6-5 to TRBJ2-7, with 9 bases identical to TRBD1. CDR3 size: 13 residues. V was clipped by 9 bases and J by 4 bases; unmatched bases: 7. Looked up from germline, CDR1 is MNHEY and CDR2 is SVGAGI. The CDR3 bases are TGTGCCAGTGGACCGGGACAGGGTTACGAGCAGTACTTC. Protein product: CASGPGQGYEQYF.

The chain employs TRBV4-1 and TRBJ1-2; D gene unclear. This CDR3 spans 16 amino acids. The germline V and J ends were trimmed by 6 bases and 4 bases, with 21 bases remaining between them. In germline, CDR1 is MGHRA, CDR2 YSYEKL. The CDR3 sequence: CASRPSPLDWSYGYTF. The DNA for the CDR3 is TGCGCCAGCAGACCTTCCCCTCTGGACTGGAGCTATGGCTACACCTTC.

This clone appeared a single time. V and J are TRBV9 and TRBJ1-4; D not certain. Germline-derived CDR1 and CDR2 are SGDLS and YYNGEE. The CDR3 has 15 amino acids. The ends were cut back, 0 bases at V and 5 bases at J, with 11 bases in the middle. The CDR3 DNA is TGTGCCAGCAGCGTAGGCCGGGTCCTCAATGAAAAACTGTTTTTT. It translates to CASSVGRVLNEKLFF.

The chain links TRBV5-1 to TRBJ1-2, with D possibly being TRBD1 (6 bases). Per the germline V gene, CDR1 is SGHRS and CDR2 is YFSETQ. CDR3 length: 15 residues. The V end lost 1 base, the J end lost 5 bases, and 15 bases lay between the germline ends. CDR3 DNA: TGCGCCAGCAGCTTGTCGCTGAACAGGGCATATGGCTACACCTTC. Amino acid sequence: CASSLSLNRAYGYTF. The full variable domain, its missing parts supplied by reference TRBV5-1 and TRBJ1-2, is KAGVTQTPRYLIKTRGQQVTLSCSPISGHRSVSWYQQTPGQGLQFLFEYFSETQRNKGNFPGRFSGRQFSNSRSEMNVSTLELGDSALYLCASSLSLNRAYGYTFGSGTRLTVV.

With respect to this clone: The sample contains more than one DNA sequence encoding this CDR3. Here the CDR3 reads CASSSGSGETQYF. CDR3 nucleotides: TGCGCCAGCAGCTCCGGGAGCGGCGAGACCCAGTACTTC. This chain joins TRBV5-1 and TRBJ2-5; weak D call: TRBD2 (6 bases). Trimming shortened V by 3 bases and J by 5 bases, and 11 bases separated the two germline ends. CDR1 is SGHRS, CDR2 YFSETQ, per germline. This CDR3 comprises 13 residues.

In its sample, this clone was seen once. DNA for the CDR3: TGCGCCAGCAGCTATCCGACTAGCGCCTACAATGAGCAGTTCTTC. Amino acid sequence: CASSYPTSAYNEQFF. V gene TRBV5-1 combines with J gene TRBJ2-1, with TRBD2 matching over 8 bases. The CDR3 is 15 residues long. Germline CDR1 is SGHRS and CDR2 is YFSETQ. V dropped 3 bases and J dropped 2; count of bases not matched to a gene: 4.

About this clone: A read error may produce the germline difference seen at one junction end. The chain is built from TRBV7-7 and TRBJ2-5; 8 bases fit TRBD1. Germline CDR1 and CDR2: SSHAT and FNYEAQ (reference sequence). The CDR3 totals 15 residues. The CDR3 DNA follows: TGTGCTAGCAGTAATACCGACAGGGGACAAGAGACCCAGTACTTC. This encodes CASSNTDRGQETQYF. Filled out from reference TRBV7-7 and TRBJ2-5, the complete variable domain reads GAGVSQSPRYKVTKRGQDVTLRCDPISSHATLYWYQQALGQGPEFLTYFNYEAQPDKSGLPSDRFSAERPEGSISTLTIQRTEQRDSAMYRCASSNTDRGQETQYFGPGTRLLVL.

The rearrangement links TRBV28 to TRBJ1-5; 11 bases are shared with TRBD1. Germline loops: CDR1 MDHEN, CDR2 SYDVKM. Trimming cost V 6 bases and J 2 bases; bases outside gene matches: 3. This CDR3 spans 15 amino acids. CDR3 sequence (DNA): TGTGCCAGCAGCCGGACAGGGGGCGGCAATCAGCCCCAGCATTTT. Its protein product is CASSRTGGGNQPQHF.

The chain links TRBV19 to TRBJ2-1, with 12 bases lining up with TRBD2. Germline CDR1 and CDR2: LNHDA and SQIVND (reference sequence). The V and J ends lost 1 base and 7 bases, in that order; junction bases with no gene match: 11. There are 18 residues in the CDR3. CDR3 amino acids: CASSIGGRLAGEYNEQFF. CDR3 nucleotide sequence: TGTGCCAGTAGTATAGGGGGGAGACTAGCGGGAGAGTATAATGAGCAGTTCTTC.

The chain joins TRBV19 to TRBJ1-1; TRBD1 agrees at 9 bases. Looked up from germline, CDR1 is LNHDA and CDR2 is SQIVND (reference sequence). The ends lost 7 bases at V and 7 bases at J; junction bases unmatched: 13. This CDR3 contains 15 residues. The CDR3 bases are TGTGCCAGTAACCGAGTGGGACAGGGAAGAATTGAAGCTTTCTTT. This encodes CASNRVGQGRIEAFF.

The V gene is TRBV7-3, the J gene TRBJ2-7, with a weak D call TRBD2 (7 bases). This CDR3 has 14 amino acids. Germline loops: CDR1 SGHTA, CDR2 FQGTGA. V was shortened by 3 bases and J by 2 bases, with 11 bases between the two germline ends. The CDR3 nucleotides are TGTGCCAGCAGCTTGTCCGGGGGGCCCTACGAGCAGTACTTC. Translating it yields CASSLSGGPYEQYF.

V and J are TRBV7-2 and TRBJ2-2; D unresolved. Germline CDR1 reads SGHTA; CDR2 reads FQGNSA. V lost 0 bases to trimming and J lost 6 bases, with 5 bases between them. The CDR3 loop spans 13 amino acids. Here the CDR3 reads CASSLAGPGELFF. CDR3 coding DNA: TGTGCCAGCAGCTTAGCTGGGCCCGGGGAGCTGTTTTTT.